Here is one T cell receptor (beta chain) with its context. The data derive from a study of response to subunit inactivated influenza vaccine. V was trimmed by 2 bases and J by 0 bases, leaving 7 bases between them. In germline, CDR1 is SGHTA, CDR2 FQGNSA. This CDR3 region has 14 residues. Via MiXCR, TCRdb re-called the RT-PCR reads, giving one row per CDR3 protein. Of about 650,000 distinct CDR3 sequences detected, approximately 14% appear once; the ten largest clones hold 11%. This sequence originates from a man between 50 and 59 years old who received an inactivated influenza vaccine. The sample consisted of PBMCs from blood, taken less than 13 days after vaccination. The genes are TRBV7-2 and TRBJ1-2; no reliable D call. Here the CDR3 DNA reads TGTGCCAGCAGCTTACGGGAGACTAACTATGGCTACACCTTC. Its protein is CASSLRETNYGYTF.